Listed below are T cell receptor beta chains from one sample, sequenced in a study of cytomegalovirus exposure and HLA in healthy donors. Sequencing was performed with immunoSEQ multiplex PCR; in TCRdb, only in-frame clones are kept and a portion is missing. The sample holds about 35,000 clones. Sequenced: PBMCs. These receptors all stem from a woman in her forties in good health and CMV-seropositive. The CDR3 runs from the conserved cysteine through the conserved F or W. The order of the fields is V gene, J gene, D gene, CDR3 DNA, CDR3 protein. A D gene is named only where the DNA matches it firmly.

>TRBV30|TRBJ2-7|TRBD2
TGTGCCTGGGGACTAGAGTCGGACGAGCAGTACTTC
CAWGLESDEQYF
>TRBV11-1|TRBJ2-5|TRBD2
TGTGCCAGCAGCCATAATAGCGGGCAAGAGACCCAGTACTTC
CASSHNSGQETQYF
>TRBV4-1|TRBJ2-1|NA
TGCGCCAGCAGCCAAGATTCCTCAGTCGACAATGAGCAGTTCTTC
CASSQDSSVDNEQFF
>TRBV4-1|TRBJ1-1|NA
TGCGCCAGCAGCCAAGGGCCGATTGAAGATTTCTTT
CASSQGPIEDFF
>TRBV7-9|TRBJ1-2|TRBD1
TGTGCCAGCAGCTTAGGGGGACAGCTAAACTATGGCTACACCTTC
CASSLGGQLNYGYTF
>TRBV7-2|TRBJ1-1|NA
TGTGCCAGCAGCCCAGTAATGAACACTGAAGCTTTCTTT
CASSPVMNTEAFF
>TRBV10-3|TRBJ2-7|TRBD1
TGTGCCATCAGTGAAGGGACAGGGAATTCAGAGCAGTACTTC
CAISEGTGNSEQYF
>TRBV7-2|TRBJ2-1|NA
TGTGCCAGCAGCTTAATCGGGACAGAGCAGTTCTTC
CASSLIGTEQFF
>TRBV28|TRBJ2-7|TRBD1
TGTGCCAGCAGTAACGACAGGGCCTTCAAGGCTTCTCAGTACTTC
CASSNDRAFKASQYF
>TRBV27|TRBJ1-3|NA
TGTGCCAGCAGTTTATCTGGTTCGACAATGAGAAACACCATATATTTT
CASSLSGSTMRNTIYF
>TRBV7-9|TRBJ1-2|NA
TGTGCCAGCAGCTTAGCTTCTGTCTATGGCTACACCTTC
CASSLASVYGYTF
>TRBV27|TRBJ2-5|NA
TGTGCCAGCAAAAGAGGGAGCGAGACCCAGTACTTC
CASKRGSETQYF
>TRBV27|TRBJ1-2|TRBD1
TGTGCCAGCAGCTCCCTGGACAGGGCCTATGGCTACACCTTC
CASSSLDRAYGYTF
>TRBV18|TRBJ2-2|NA
TGTGCCAGCTCACTACTCGGGACACTAAAGGTCGGGGAGCTGTTTTTT
CASSLLGTLKVGELFF
>TRBV7-9|TRBJ2-1|TRBD1
TGTGCCAGCAGCTTAGACAGGGGGCGCGGGCATGAGCAGTTCTTC
CASSLDRGRGHEQFF
>TRBV28|TRBJ1-1|NA
TGTGCCAGCAGTCCCGGGACGGGACTTCAAGCTTTCTTT
CASSPGTGLQAFF
>TRBV27|TRBJ2-2|NA
TGTGCCAGCAGTCTTCTTGCGGCCACCGGGGAGCTGTTTTTT
CASSLLAATGELFF
>TRBV19|TRBJ2-1|TRBD2
TGTGCCAGTAGTGTACTATGGGGGGAGGGCCGCGGTGAGCAGTTCTTC
CASSVLWGEGRGEQFF
>TRBV4-3|TRBJ2-7|TRBD1
TGCGCCAGCAGCCCCGGGACAGGATCCTACGAGCAGTACTTC
CASSPGTGSYEQYF
>TRBV30|TRBJ1-2|NA
TGTGCCCTAAGCGCGGTGGGCTATGGCTACACCTTC
CALSAVGYGYTF
>TRBV30|TRBJ2-7|NA
TGTGCCTGGAGTGTAGGGAACAGGGACGAGCAGTACTTC
CAWSVGNRDEQYF
>TRBV6-5|TRBJ1-2|NA
TGTGCCAGCAGTTACGATTTTTTGCAGGGGCGCTATGGCTACACCTTC
CASSYDFLQGRYGYTF
>TRBV19|TRBJ2-5|NA
TGTGCCAGTAGTAATTCTCGTCGCGGGGAGACCCAGTACTTC
CASSNSRRGETQYF
>TRBV5-6|TRBJ2-3|TRBD2
TGTGCCAGCAGCGAGGCCGGGACTACTCTCACAGATACGCAGTATTTT
CASSEAGTTLTDTQYF
>TRBV2|TRBJ2-7|NA
TGTGCCAGCACAAGGGAGGTCTCCTACGAGCAGTACTTC
CASTREVSYEQYF
>TRBV5-8|TRBJ2-7|TRBD2
TGTGCCAGCAGCTCATATGGGACTAGCGGGAGATACGAGCAGTACTTC
CASSSYGTSGRYEQYF
>TRBV19|TRBJ1-3|TRBD1
TGTGCCAGAGGGTCCCCGGGACAGACGAGCTCTGGAAACACCATATATTTT
CARGSPGQTSSGNTIYF
>TRBV15|TRBJ2-5|NA
TGTGCCACCAGCACTTCCCTAGTGGAGACCCAGTACTTC
CATSTSLVETQYF
>TRBV30|TRBJ1-4|NA
TGTGCCTGGAGTGAGGACACCCAAAAACTGTTTTTT
CAWSEDTQKLFF
>TRBV6-1|TRBJ2-2|TRBD1
TGTGCCAGCAGTGAACAACAAGGGACAGGGGTGACCGGGGAGCTGTTTTTT
CASSEQQGTGVTGELFF
>TRBV19|TRBJ2-1|NA
TGTGCCAGTAGTATAGGGAGTTTCAGCTCCTACAATGAGCAGTTCTTC
CASSIGSFSSYNEQFF
>TRBV5-1|TRBJ1-4|NA
TGCGCCAGCAGCTTGGGCAGGGGAAAACTGTTTTTT
CASSLGRGKLFF
>TRBV19|TRBJ2-5|TRBD1
TGTGCCAGTAGTATAGGGACAGGCCAAGGCGGGGAGACCCAGTACTTC
CASSIGTGQGGETQYF
>TRBV5-1|TRBJ2-5|NA
TGCGCCAGCAGTATCACGGCGGGTCAAGAGACCCAGTACTTC
CASSITAGQETQYF
>TRBV27|TRBJ2-7|TRBD1
TGTGCCAGCAGTTTAGCCCCGGGGACAGGGATGTTGGGGCAGTACTTC
CASSLAPGTGMLGQYF
>TRBV10-2|TRBJ1-2|NA
TGCGCCAGCCACGGGGGGGAAGGCTACACCTTC
CASHGGEGYTF
>TRBV10-3|TRBJ1-3|NA
TGTGCCATCAGAACGCGCGGGACGGCAGGAAACACCATATATTTT
CAIRTRGTAGNTIYF
>TRBV5-1|TRBJ2-5|TRBD2
TGCGCCAGCAGCTTACTAGCGGGAACCAAAGAGACCCAGTACTTC
CASSLLAGTKETQYF
>TRBV5-1|TRBJ2-4|NA
TGCGCCAGCAGCTTGAGCGGAGGGTACAACATTCAGTACTTC
CASSLSGGYNIQYF
>TRBV7-8|TRBJ2-7|TRBD2
TGTGCCAGCAGCGCCCGGACTAGCGGGAGCTCCTACGAGCAGTACTTC
CASSARTSGSSYEQYF
>TRBV2|TRBJ2-7|NA
TGTGCCAGCAGGACCGACAGAATACTCACCTACGAGCAGTACTTC
CASRTDRILTYEQYF
>TRBV19|TRBJ1-5|TRBD1
TGTGCCAGTAGTATAGGCCAGGGGGCAGGGGGCAAAAATAGCAATCAGCCCCAGCATTTT
CASSIGQGAGGKNSNQPQHF
>TRBV9|TRBJ1-2|TRBD1
TGTGCCAGCAGCCTCCCCTCGGACAGGCCTAACTATGGCTACACCTTC
CASSLPSDRPNYGYTF
>TRBV19|TRBJ2-7|NA
TGTGCCAGTAGTATAAAGGCGGGGACAGCCCACTACGAGCAGTACTTC
CASSIKAGTAHYEQYF
>TRBV7-8|TRBJ2-3|NA
TGTGCCAGCAGCTTGGGGGGGCAGGGAACCAGCACAGATACGCAGTATTTT
CASSLGGQGTSTDTQYF
>TRBV30|TRBJ2-3|TRBD1
TGTGCCTGGAGCCCGGACAGGGCGACGCAGTATTTT
CAWSPDRATQYF
>TRBV7-9|TRBJ2-3|NA
TGTGCCAGCAGCTTAGTAGCAGATACGCAGTATTTT
CASSLVADTQYF
>TRBV7-2|TRBJ2-7|TRBD2
TGTGCCAGCAGCCCAGCGGGGGCAGGAGGATACGAGCAGTACTTC
CASSPAGAGGYEQYF
>TRBV29-1|TRBJ2-3|NA
TGCAGCGTTGGGACAGCCGGGATCCGATACACAGATACGCAGTATTTT
CSVGTAGIRYTDTQYF
>TRBV30|TRBJ1-2|NA
TGTGCCTGGAGGGAAGTCGGGGGTGCGGATGGCTACACCTTC
CAWREVGGADGYTF